This T cell receptor beta chain is from a study of lymphopenia after photon versus proton radiotherapy (dated by TCRdb to between 2017 and 2020). Some background on the complete study: The study compared the immunological effects of photon versus proton radiation therapy in patients with gastrointestinal tumors who developed high-grade lymphopenia. The cohort included approximately 22 patients with gastrointestinal tumors who developed lymphopenia after receiving either photon or proton therapy. The study aimed to characterize how the two radiation modalities differ in their impact on the immune system.

Germline trimming: 7 bases from V, 8 bases from J; junction bases outside gene matches: 7. The germline V gene encodes CDR1 SGDLS and CDR2 YYNGEE. The CDR3 starts with the cysteine, ends with the phenylalanine, and has 14 residues. CDR3 DNA is the only sequence kept; it has 42 bases, read in frame from the first base. The library was obtained by the immunoSEQ multiplex PCR assay. Alongside multiparametric flow cytometry, deep sequencing of rearranged TCR beta loci was used to profile the T cell repertoires. Not all clones reach the TCRdb copy of this immuneACCESS table, which keeps in-frame sequences only. Checked studies attribute under half of the gap to unresolved V genes and leave the rest unexplained. The sample has about 62,000 clones on record, 75% to 90% of them singletons. The top ten clones comprise roughly 13% of the sample. Comments on this clone: Its antigen remains undetermined. Base qualities are not provided; no much larger clone lies one nucleotide away.

Summary of the overall study and its limitations: During treatment, patients who received proton therapy stayed relatively stable, whereas patients who received photon therapy lost naive T cells and TCR diversity and gained effector/memory populations. Once the lymphocyte count had reached its nadir, the repertoires of photon-treated patients showed oligoclonal expansion, particularly of CD8+ Temra cells, and this expansion drove the decline in diversity. Across the cohort, among patients who died, a greater drop in TCR diversity after the nadir was inversely correlated with overall survival time. The survival association was assessed only in patients who died, and the authors presented better survival with proton therapy as a possibility rather than a demonstrated result.

The chain is assembled from TRBV9 and TRBJ1-4, with 11 bases matching TRBD1. The clonotype was recovered from a man older than 75 with esophageal cancer. The specimen comprised peripheral blood, sampled from a patient treated with proton-based radiotherapy. The DNA sequence is as follows: TGTGCCAGCGGACAGGGGGCGCGGGGGGAAAAACTGTTTTTT. It specifies CASGQGARGEKLFF.